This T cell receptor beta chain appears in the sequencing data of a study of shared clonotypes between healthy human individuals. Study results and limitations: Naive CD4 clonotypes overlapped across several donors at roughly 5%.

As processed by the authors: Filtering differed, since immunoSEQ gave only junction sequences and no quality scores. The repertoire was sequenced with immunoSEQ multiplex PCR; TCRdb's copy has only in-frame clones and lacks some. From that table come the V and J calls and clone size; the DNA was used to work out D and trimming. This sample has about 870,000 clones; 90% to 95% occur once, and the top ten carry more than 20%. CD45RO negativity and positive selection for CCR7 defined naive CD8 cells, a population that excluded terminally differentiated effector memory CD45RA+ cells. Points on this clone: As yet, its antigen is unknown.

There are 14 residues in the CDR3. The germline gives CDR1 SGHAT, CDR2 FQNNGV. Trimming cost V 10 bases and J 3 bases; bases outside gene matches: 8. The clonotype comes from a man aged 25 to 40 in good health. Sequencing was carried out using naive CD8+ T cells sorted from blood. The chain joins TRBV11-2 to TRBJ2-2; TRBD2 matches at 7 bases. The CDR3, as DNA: TGTGCCACCGGGGAGGGCGCGTACACCGGGGAGCTGTTTTTT. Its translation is CATGEGAYTGELFF.